This TCR beta chain derives from a study of blood T cell repertoires in COVID-19. The CDR3 totals 16 residues. Trimming removed 0 bases from V and 4 bases from J; junction bases left unmatched: 4. Per the germline V gene, CDR1 is SGHNT and CDR2 is YYREEE (reference sequence). In the authors' workflow: Counts of nucleated cells, estimated from reference gene primer amplification, were obtained. Clones were read by immunoSEQ multiplex PCR, and TCRdb kept only the in-frame ones, dropping some. For V, J and clone size, that table is used; D and trimming come from the DNA. In the table there are roughly 100,000 clones, 89% of which are singletons.

The sequencing sample was made of peripheral blood. This receptor was obtained from an elderly woman with active COVID-19. This chain joins TRBV5-4 and TRBJ2-5; 12 positions agree with TRBD2. The CDR3 loop is CASSLELAGGRETQYF. In nucleotides, the CDR3 is TGTGCCAGCAGCTTGGAACTAGCGGGAGGAAGAGAGACCCAGTACTTC.